This T cell receptor (beta chain) is from a study of regulatory T cells in long-lasting Graves disease. To make TCR beta libraries, researchers used iRepertoire HTBI primers and Arm-PCR of CDR3 regions. Using its own MiXCR run on the multiplex PCR reads, TCRdb lists one record per CDR3 protein. The sample lists approximately 400,000 distinct CDR3 sequences, 15% occurring once. Many counts were recorded for this clonotype. Described time point: newly diagnosed GD, antithyroid drugs for less than 3 months. Construction of the TCR library relied on RNA isolated from PBMCs. Roughly 9 milliliters of peripheral blood went into EDTA tubes. The germline V and J ends were trimmed by 0 bases and 12 bases, with 9 bases remaining between them. Germline values: CDR1 LNHNV, CDR2 YYDKDF (reference sequence). This CDR3 has 13 amino acids.

The gene calls are TRBV15 and TRBJ1-6; D may be TRBD1 (5 bases). Specimen: peripheral blood mononuclear cells (PBMCs), collected at new diagnosis, from a patient treated with antithyroid drugs. This TCR was sampled from a female donor with Graves disease. This CDR3 reads CATSREGGGPLHF. In nucleotides, the CDR3 is TGTGCCACCAGCAGAGAGGGCGGGGGACCCCTCCACTTT.